This TCR beta chain was retrieved from a study of spatial heterogeneity in lung cancer (dated by TCRdb to 2018 to 2020). Broadly, across the study: More beta-chain than alpha-chain transcripts were consistently detected, likely reflecting higher beta-chain transcript abundance. In tumor regions, TCR transcript counts showed a strong correlation with a T cell transcriptional module score from matched bulk RNA-seq. In the raw uncorrected reads, each unique combination of TCR and UMI appeared on average more than ten times. TCR alpha and beta repertoires were quantitatively compared across multiple tumor regions, matched nontumor lung and blood in non-small cell lung cancer. Nonsynonymous mutation counts, determined by whole-exome sequencing of tumor tissue, were related to features of the TCR repertoire. Both alpha and beta chains were TCR-sequenced in 200 or so tumor regions, 64 matched nontumor lung samples and roughly 50 PBMC samples obtained at surgery.

Libraries were prepared through 5' RACE. Sequencing instrument: NextSeq 500. To allow correction of PCR and sequencing errors, the TCR library protocol tagged every TCR cDNA molecule with a unique molecular identifier. Regarding the original processing steps: TCR identification, UMI-based error correction and CDR3 extraction were all carried out with Decombinator tools. TCRs above a frequency of 2 per 1,000, corresponding to the top 1% of the tumor frequency distribution, were defined as expanded. Expanded tumor TCRs were classed as regional if statistically deemed absent (corrected P<0.05) from at least one tumor region, otherwise ubiquitous. Renyi diversity was computed with the R vegan package after each repertoire had been subsampled 100 times to 5,000 TCRs. CDR3 similarity networks were built from amino acid triplet string-kernel similarity, connecting CDR3s with pairwise similarity above 0.82. TCRdb redid the processing of the public reads, applying fastp at Q25 and MiXCR, and retained in-frame beta chains. One record per CDR3 amino acid sequence lists the most common genes and DNA. It is TCRdb's table, rather than the study itself, that gives the V and J calls and clone size. Here the sample has about 13,000 distinct CDR3 sequences; about 6.3% occur a single time. The ten top clones hold around 3.4% of the sample.

Interpreted using the paper, the time point label stands for: sample taken at primary tumor resection. Samples were obtained from approximately 77 patients with early-stage, untreated non-small cell lung cancer from the lung TRACERx cohort. Without any cell sorting, TCR sequencing was performed on whole RNA extracted either from tumor and nontumor lung tissue or from cryopreserved PBMC samples. Patients were selected for TCR sequencing only if sufficient RNA was available from at least two tumor regions. Before selection, tumor and adjacent nontumor lung specimens were reviewed by a lung pathologist. Here is what the overall study found, with its caveats: Confirming at a functional level the hypothesis that regional TCRs recognize regional mutations was considered to require additional single-cell paired TCR alpha and beta sequencing. Counts of ubiquitous and regional expanded TCRs were found to correlate with counts of ubiquitous and regional nonsynonymous mutations, respectively. A correlation was observed between the number of expanded intratumoral alpha and beta TCRs and the tumor nonsynonymous mutation count. TCR-seq coverage of tumor T cells was estimated at only roughly 6.6% for alpha chains and around 14% for beta chains.

This clonotype was detected ten times or more. Its antigen specificity is not known. Nothing much larger sits one base from this clone, and base qualities are not available. V gives up 3 bases and J gives up 0 bases, and the segment between their germline ends measures 7 bases. The CDR3 measures 13 amino acids from cysteine to phenylalanine. Only CDR3 DNA remains: 39 bases, in frame from the first base. The germline V gene (reference sequence) provides CDR1 GTSNPN and CDR2 SVGIG. The source is a female donor with early-stage non-small cell lung cancer. Sequenced material: lung tumor tissue, taken at surgery. The receptor chain draws on TRBV30 and TRBJ2-3; a weak D assignment points to TRBD2 (5 bases agree). CDR3 reads: CAWSGISTDTQYF. The bases are TGTGCCTGGAGCGGGATAAGCACAGATACGCAGTATTTT.